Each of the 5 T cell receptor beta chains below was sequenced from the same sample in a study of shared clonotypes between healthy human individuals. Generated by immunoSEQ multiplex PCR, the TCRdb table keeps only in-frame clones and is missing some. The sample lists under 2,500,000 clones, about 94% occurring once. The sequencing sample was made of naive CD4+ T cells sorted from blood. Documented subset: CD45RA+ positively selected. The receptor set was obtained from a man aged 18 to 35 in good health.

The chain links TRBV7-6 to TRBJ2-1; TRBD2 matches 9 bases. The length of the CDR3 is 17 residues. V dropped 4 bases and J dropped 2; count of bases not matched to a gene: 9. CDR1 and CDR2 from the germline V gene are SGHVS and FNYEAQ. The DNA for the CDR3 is TGTGCCAGCAGCTCGAATCCGGGACTAGCTCCCTACAATGAGCAGTTCTTC. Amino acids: CASSSNPGLAPYNEQFF.

The CDR3 bases are TGTGCCAGCAGCCAAGACTCGACAGGCGGCCTCCTCCACTTT. Translation gives CASSQDSTGGLLHF. The chain recombines TRBV4-2 with TRBJ1-6, with D possibly being TRBD1 (6 bases). The CDR3 consists of 14 residues. The germline V gene encodes CDR1 LGHNA and CDR2 YNFKEQ. V was cut by 0 bases and J by 15 bases, with 15 bases left in between.

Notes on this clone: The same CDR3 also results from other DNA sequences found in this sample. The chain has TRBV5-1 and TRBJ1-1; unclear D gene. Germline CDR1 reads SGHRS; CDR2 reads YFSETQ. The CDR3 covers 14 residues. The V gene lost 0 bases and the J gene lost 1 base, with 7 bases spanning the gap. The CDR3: CASSLEVGNTEAFF. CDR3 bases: TGCGCCAGCAGCTTGGAGGTAGGGAACACTGAAGCTTTCTTT.

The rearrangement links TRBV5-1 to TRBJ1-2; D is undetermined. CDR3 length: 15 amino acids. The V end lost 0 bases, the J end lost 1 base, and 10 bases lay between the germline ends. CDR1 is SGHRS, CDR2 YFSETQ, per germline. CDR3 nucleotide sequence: TGCGCCAGCAGCTTGGCCATGGGGAGTAACTATGGCTACACCTTC. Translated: CASSLAMGSNYGYTF.

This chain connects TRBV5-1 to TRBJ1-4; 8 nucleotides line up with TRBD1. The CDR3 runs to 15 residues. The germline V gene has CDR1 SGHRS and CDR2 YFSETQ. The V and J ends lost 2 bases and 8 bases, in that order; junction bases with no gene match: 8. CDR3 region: CASSLGTGKGEKLFF. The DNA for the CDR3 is TGCGCCAGCAGCTTAGGGACAGGTAAAGGAGAAAAACTGTTTTTT.